This TCR beta chain comes out of a study of control samples from healthy donors and cancer patients. The protocol was immunoSEQ multiplex PCR, while the TCRdb copy is restricted to in-frame clones and leaves out a portion. Among roughly 130,000 clones listed, more than 80% were seen once. Germline loops: CDR1 LGHDT, CDR2 YNNKEL (reference sequence). CDR3 size: 16 residues. V lost 2 bases and J lost 2; bases outside the gene matches: 7. The specimen was blood. The chain has TRBV3-1 (or the pseudogene TRBV3-2) and TRBJ2-3; 7 bases fit TRBD2. The source of this sequence is a man younger than 30 in good health. This CDR3 is CASSQLAETHTDTQYF. Written as DNA, the CDR3 is TGTGCCAGCAGCCAACTAGCGGAGACCCACACAGATACGCAGTATTTT.